The 8 T cell receptor beta chains in this list originate from one sample, sequenced in a study of OX40 agonist ivuxolimab in advanced cancers. The table came from immunoSEQ multiplex PCR; TCRdb's copy has only in-frame clones and leaves some out. Here the sample spans approximately 74,000 clones, about 85% being singletons. The sequences come from CD4+ or CD8+ T cells sorted from blood, collected in a trial of the OX40 agonist ivuxolimab. These receptors came from an adult with an advanced solid tumor such as melanoma, head and neck, liver or kidney cancer.

V usage is TRBV7-2 and J usage is TRBJ1-1; D ambiguous. V was trimmed by 5 bases and J by 0 bases, leaving 7 bases between them. CDR3 length: 13 residues. CDR1 is SGHTA, CDR2 FQGNSA, per germline. In DNA, the CDR3 is TGTGCCAGCAGCACACAAGTGAACACTGAAGCTTTCTTT. Protein product: CASSTQVNTEAFF.

This chain uses TRBV10-3 with TRBJ2-7, with TRBD2 matching over 11 bases. V shed 8 bases, J shed 5 bases, and the junction held 8 bases outside the gene matches. The CDR3 contains 14 residues. Germline CDR1 ENHRY, CDR2 SYGVKD. The CDR3 region is CAIAVRLAGNEQYF. CDR3 DNA sequence: TGTGCCATCGCCGTGAGACTAGCGGGGAACGAGCAGTACTTC.

The chain is built from TRBV6-1 and TRBJ1-5, with unresolved D. This CDR3 comprises 14 residues. The V end lost 1 base, the J end lost 4 bases, and 8 bases lay between the germline ends. CDR1 MNHNS and CDR2 SASEGT come from the germline V gene. CDR3 nucleotide sequence: TGTGCCAGCAGTGAAGGGGGTGGGAATCAGCCCCAGCATTTT. This translates into CASSEGGGNQPQHF.

The chain carries TRBV6-6 and TRBJ2-2; tentatively, D is TRBD1 (6 bases). Trimming pared 0 bases from V and 6 bases from J, leaving 14 bases between. The CDR3 consists of 16 residues. Germline CDR1 is MNHNY and CDR2 is SVGAGI (reference sequence). For the CDR3, the DNA is TGTGCCAGCAGTTACTCCCACAGGGTAGTCGCCGGGGAGCTGTTTTTT. Protein: CASSYSHRVVAGELFF.

The chain carries TRBV6-6 and TRBJ2-7; perhaps TRBD1 as D (5 bases). The CDR3 has 14 residues. The germline V gene encodes CDR1 MNHNY and CDR2 SVGAGI (reference sequence). V was clipped by 6 bases and J by 3 bases, with 15 bases between them. Written as DNA, the CDR3 is TGTGCCAGCAGCCAACGACAGTCTATCTACGAGCAGTACTTC. Its translation: CASSQRQSIYEQYF.

Written as DNA, the CDR3 is TGTGCCAGCAGCGCACCCGGGAGGTCCGACACTGAAGCTTTCTTT. Translating it yields CASSAPGRSDTEAFF. V is TRBV11-3 and J is TRBJ1-1; no reliable D call. This CDR3 region has 15 residues. The germline V gene has CDR1 SGHNT and CDR2 YENEEA. The ends were cut back, 5 bases at V and 3 bases at J, with 16 bases in the middle.

CDR3 nucleotides: TGCGCCAGCAGCAGAACCGGGACAGGGCCCTACGAGCAGTACTTC. Protein sequence: CASSRTGTGPYEQYF. The V call is TRBV5-1, the J call TRBJ2-7; the match to TRBD1 covers 9 bases. Germline trimming cut 4 bases from V and 2 bases from J; bases unmatched to any gene: 7. From germline, CDR1 is SGHRS and CDR2 YFSETQ. There are 15 residues in the CDR3.

In regard to this clone: Other DNA sequences in the sample encode the same CDR3. J is TRBJ2-3 and V is TRBV5-1; the match to TRBD1 covers 11 bases. CDR1 and CDR2 (germline): SGHRS, YFSETQ. The CDR3 totals 15 residues. V was clipped by 3 bases and J by 6 bases; unmatched bases: 6. DNA of the CDR3: TGCGCCAGCAGCTATCGGGACAGGGGGACCGATACGCAGTATTTT. The encoded protein is CASSYRDRGTDTQYF.